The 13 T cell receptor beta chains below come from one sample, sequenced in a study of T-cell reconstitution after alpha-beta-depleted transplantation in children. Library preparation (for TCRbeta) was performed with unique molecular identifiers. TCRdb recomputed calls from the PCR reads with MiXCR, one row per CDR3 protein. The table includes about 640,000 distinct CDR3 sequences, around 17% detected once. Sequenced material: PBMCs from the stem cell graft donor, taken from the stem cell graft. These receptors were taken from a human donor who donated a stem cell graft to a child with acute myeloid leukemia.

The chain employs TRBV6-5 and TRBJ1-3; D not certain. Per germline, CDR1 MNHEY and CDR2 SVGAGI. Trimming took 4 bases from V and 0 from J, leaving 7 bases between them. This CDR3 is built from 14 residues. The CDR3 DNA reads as TGTGCCAGCAGTTCCCCGGGCTCTGGAAACACCATATATTTT. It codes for CASSSPGSGNTIYF.

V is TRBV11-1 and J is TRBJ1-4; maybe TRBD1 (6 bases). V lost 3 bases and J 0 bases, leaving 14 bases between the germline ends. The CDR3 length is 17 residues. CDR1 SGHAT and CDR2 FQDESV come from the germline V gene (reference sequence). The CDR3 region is CASSFSGQRATNEKLFF. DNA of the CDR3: TGTGCCAGCAGCTTTTCAGGACAGCGTGCAACTAATGAAAAACTGTTTTTT.

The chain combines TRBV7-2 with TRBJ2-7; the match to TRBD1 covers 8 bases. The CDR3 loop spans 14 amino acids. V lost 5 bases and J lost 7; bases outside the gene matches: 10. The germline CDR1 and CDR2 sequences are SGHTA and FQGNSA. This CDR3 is CASSPPGTGLEQYF. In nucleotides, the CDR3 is TGTGCCAGCAGCCCACCCGGGACAGGCCTGGAGCAGTACTTC.

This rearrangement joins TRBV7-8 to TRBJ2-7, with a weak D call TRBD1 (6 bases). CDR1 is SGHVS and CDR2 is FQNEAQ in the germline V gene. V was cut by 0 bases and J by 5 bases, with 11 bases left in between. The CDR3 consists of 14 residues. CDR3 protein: CASSLAGGKNEQYF. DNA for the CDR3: TGTGCCAGCAGCTTAGCAGGGGGTAAAAACGAGCAGTACTTC.

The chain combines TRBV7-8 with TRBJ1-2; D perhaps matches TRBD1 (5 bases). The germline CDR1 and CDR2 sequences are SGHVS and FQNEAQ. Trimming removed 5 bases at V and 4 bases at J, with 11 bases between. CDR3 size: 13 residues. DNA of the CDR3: TGTGCCAGCAGCGGGAGGGGCGGCTATGGCTACACCTTC. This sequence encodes CASSGRGGYGYTF.

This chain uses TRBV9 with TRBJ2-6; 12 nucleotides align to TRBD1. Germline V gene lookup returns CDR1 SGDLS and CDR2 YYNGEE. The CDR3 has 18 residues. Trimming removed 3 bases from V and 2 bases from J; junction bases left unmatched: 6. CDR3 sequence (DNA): TGTGCCAGCAGCGCCTCCGGGACAGGGGGCCCTGGGGCCAACGTCCTGACTTTC. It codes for CASSASGTGGPGANVLTF.

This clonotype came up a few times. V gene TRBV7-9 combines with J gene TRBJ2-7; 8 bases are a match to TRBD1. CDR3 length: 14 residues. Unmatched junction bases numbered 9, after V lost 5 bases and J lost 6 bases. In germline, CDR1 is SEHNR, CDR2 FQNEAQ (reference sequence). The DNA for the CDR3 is TGTGCCAGCAGCCCCCCAGCAGGGGGCTCCGAGCAGTACTTC. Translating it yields CASSPPAGGSEQYF.

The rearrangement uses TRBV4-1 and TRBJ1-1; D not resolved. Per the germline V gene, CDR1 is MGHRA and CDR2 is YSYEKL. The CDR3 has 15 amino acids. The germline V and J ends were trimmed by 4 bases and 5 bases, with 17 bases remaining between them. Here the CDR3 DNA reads TGCGCCAGCAGCCCAGTCCCCACCCAACGTACTGAAGCTTTCTTT. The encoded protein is CASSPVPTQRTEAFF.

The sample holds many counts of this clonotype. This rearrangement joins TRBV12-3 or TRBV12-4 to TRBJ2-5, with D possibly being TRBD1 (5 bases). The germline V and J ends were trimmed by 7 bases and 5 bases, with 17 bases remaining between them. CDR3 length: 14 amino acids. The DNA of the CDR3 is TGTGCCAGCACCCAAGGGTCCCACAGGGAGACCCAGTACTTC. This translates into CASTQGSHRETQYF.

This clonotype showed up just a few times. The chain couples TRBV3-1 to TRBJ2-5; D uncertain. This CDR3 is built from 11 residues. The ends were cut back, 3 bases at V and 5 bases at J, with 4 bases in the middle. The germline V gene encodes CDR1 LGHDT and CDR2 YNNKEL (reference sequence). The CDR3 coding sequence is TGTGCCAGCAGCCATTGGGAGACCCAGTACTTC. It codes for CASSHWETQYF.

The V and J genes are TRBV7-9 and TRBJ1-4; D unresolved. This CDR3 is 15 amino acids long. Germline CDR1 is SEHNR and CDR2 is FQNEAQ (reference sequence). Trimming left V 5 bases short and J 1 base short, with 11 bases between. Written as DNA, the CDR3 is TGTGCCAGCAGCCGAGGGCGGAGAACTAATGAAAAACTGTTTTTT. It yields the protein CASSRGRRTNEKLFF.

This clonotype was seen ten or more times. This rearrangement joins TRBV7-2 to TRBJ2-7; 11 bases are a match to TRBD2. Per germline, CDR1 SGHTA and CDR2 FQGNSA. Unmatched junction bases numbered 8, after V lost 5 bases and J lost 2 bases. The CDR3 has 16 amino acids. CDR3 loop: CASSHRKTSGAYEQYF. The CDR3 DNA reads TGTGCCAGCAGCCATAGAAAGACTAGCGGGGCCTACGAGCAGTACTTC.

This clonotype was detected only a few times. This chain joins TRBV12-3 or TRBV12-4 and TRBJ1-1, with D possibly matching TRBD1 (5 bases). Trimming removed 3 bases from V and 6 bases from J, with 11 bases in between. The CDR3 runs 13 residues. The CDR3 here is CASSLGRDSEAFF. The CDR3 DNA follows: TGTGCCAGCAGTTTGGGACGAGACTCTGAAGCTTTCTTT.